The rows below give T cell receptor beta chains drawn from one sample of a study of blood T cell repertoires in COVID-19. TCRdb's table, derived via immunoSEQ multiplex PCR, lists solely in-frame clones and lacks some. Counted here are tens of thousands of clones, over 75% occurring once; the ten biggest clones make up approximately 6.2%. Sequenced material: peripheral blood. Every receptor here comes from a man aged 35-49 years with acute or convalescent COVID-19. Each CDR3 is given with its conserved first and last residue. The D gene is left open where the match is weak. Not every row has a clone size; where given, it reads once, few, many or a size class.

d_call j_call cdr3_length v_call clone_size cdr3_aa cdr3_nt
- TRBJ2-6 15 TRBV11-3 - CASSLQASGANVLTF TGTGCCAGCAGCTTACAGGCCTCTGGGGCCAACGTCCTGACTTTC
TRBD1 TRBJ2-2 16 TRBV24-1 - CATSDAGTANTGELFF TGTGCCACCAGTGACGCCGGGACAGCGAACACCGGGGAGCTGTTTTTT
TRBD2 TRBJ2-1 15 TRBV19 - CASSIDLAGLNEQFF TGTGCCAGTAGTATTGATCTAGCGGGACTCAATGAGCAGTTCTTC
- TRBJ2-1 15 TRBV5-1 once CASSLGGVSYNEQFF TGCGCCAGCAGCTTGGGCGGAGTCTCCTACAATGAGCAGTTCTTC
- TRBJ2-1 15 TRBV11-2 once CASSLSQANYNEQFF TGTGCCAGCAGCTTAAGCCAGGCCAACTACAATGAGCAGTTCTTC
TRBD2 TRBJ2-1 16 TRBV10-3 - CAISAGRERSYNEQFF TGTGCCATCTCGGCGGGGAGGGAGAGGTCCTACAATGAGCAGTTCTTC
TRBD1 TRBJ1-2 15 TRBV6-5 - CASSYSMTGVYGYTF TGTGCCAGCAGTTACTCGATGACAGGGGTTTATGGCTACACCTTC
- TRBJ2-2 15 TRBV3-1/TRBV3-2 - CASSQDIGVPGELFF TGTGCCAGCAGCCAAGATATCGGGGTTCCCGGGGAGCTGTTTTTT
TRBD2 TRBJ2-1 17 TRBV27 - CASTLRGWLADYNEQFF TGTGCCAGCACACTACGAGGTTGGCTAGCGGACTACAATGAGCAGTTCTTC
TRBD2 TRBJ2-7 17 TRBV11-2 - CASSSGLAGEWSYEQYF TGTGCCAGCAGCTCGGGACTAGCGGGAGAATGGTCCTACGAGCAGTACTTC
TRBD1 TRBJ1-2 14 TRBV18 - CASSPGQANYGYTF TGTGCCAGCTCCCCGGGACAGGCGAACTATGGCTACACCTTC
TRBD2 TRBJ2-3 16 TRBV5-4 - CASRLGAGVSTDTQYF TGTGCCAGCAGGCTTGGAGCGGGAGTAAGCACAGATACGCAGTATTTT
- TRBJ2-7 14 TRBV9 - CASSVDGRWYEQYF TGTGCCAGCAGCGTAGACGGGAGATGGTACGAGCAGTACTTC
- TRBJ1-1 14 TRBV19 few CASARGEGYTEAFF TGTGCCAGTGCCCGTGGAGAGGGCTACACTGAAGCTTTCTTT
TRBD2 TRBJ2-7 15 TRBV7-9 - CASSDPRGESYEQYF TGTGCCAGCAGCGACCCGCGGGGGGAATCCTACGAGCAGTACTTC
- TRBJ2-3 15 TRBV7-2 - CASSLAGAGTDTQYF TGTGCCAGCAGCTTAGCGGGAGCCGGCACAGATACGCAGTATTTT
TRBD2 TRBJ2-1 18 TRBV7-2 - CASSLGTSGRLSYNEQFF TGTGCCAGCAGCTTGGGGACTAGCGGGAGACTATCCTACAATGAGCAGTTCTTC
TRBD1 TRBJ1-2 15 TRBV11-3 - CASSDHRGEDYGYTF TGTGCCAGCAGCGATCACAGGGGAGAGGACTATGGCTACACCTTC
- TRBJ1-2 12 TRBV10-3 once CAAGGAVYGYTF TGTGCCGCGGGGGGGGCGGTCTATGGCTACACCTTC
TRBD1 TRBJ2-2 15 TRBV9 - CASSVGGGLTGELFF TGTGCCAGCAGCGTAGGAGGGGGCCTGACCGGGGAGCTGTTTTTT
- TRBJ1-3 16 TRBV5-1 - CASSSGQLQSGNTIYF TGCGCCAGCAGCTCTGGACAGTTACAATCTGGAAACACCATATATTTT
TRBD1 TRBJ2-7 12 TRBV11-3 - CASSSTGSEQYF TGTGCCAGCAGCTCGACAGGGAGCGAGCAGTACTTC
- TRBJ1-2 12 TRBV7-2 - CASSRRDYGYTF TGTGCCAGCAGCCGACGGGACTATGGCTACACCTTC
TRBD1 TRBJ1-3 18 TRBV7-2 - CASSLKPTGGLAGNTIYF TGTGCCAGCAGCTTAAAACCGACAGGGGGCCTTGCTGGAAACACCATATATTTT
- TRBJ1-1 15 TRBV6-1 - CASSEGSGVMSEAFF TGTGCCAGCAGTGAAGGGTCAGGGGTTATGTCTGAAGCTTTCTTT
TRBD1 TRBJ2-6 17 TRBV15 - CATSREGQGRGANVLTF TGTGCCACCAGCAGAGAGGGACAGGGGAGAGGGGCCAACGTCCTGACTTTC
- TRBJ1-1 15 TRBV14 - CASSQDLRRGAEAFF TGTGCCAGCAGCCAAGATCTCCGGAGGGGAGCTGAAGCTTTCTTT
TRBD2 TRBJ2-2 20 TRBV15 - CATSSPQGRLAGINTGELFF TGTGCCACCAGCAGTCCTCAGGGACGGCTAGCGGGTATTAACACCGGGGAGCTGTTTTTT
- TRBJ1-1 15 TRBV2 few CASSESAGFRTEAFF TGTGCCAGCAGTGAATCGGCCGGGTTTCGCACTGAAGCTTTCTTT
- TRBJ2-7 12 TRBV7-8 - CASSLARGEQYF TGTGCCAGCAGCTTAGCCAGGGGCGAGCAGTACTTC
- TRBJ1-6 16 TRBV5-4 - CASSLAAGGFNSPLHF TGTGCCAGCAGCTTGGCAGCTGGGGGCTTTAATTCACCCCTCCACTTT
TRBD2 TRBJ2-3 16 TRBV5-5 - CASSFPVSGGADTQYF TGTGCCAGCAGCTTTCCTGTTAGCGGGGGTGCAGATACGCAGTATTTT
- TRBJ2-3 15 TRBV19 - CASSTTSLSTDTQYF TGTGCCAGTAGCACAACTAGCCTGAGCACAGATACGCAGTATTTT
- TRBJ2-3 14 TRBV24-1 few CATSETGGTDTQYF TGTGCCACCAGTGAAACGGGGGGCACAGATACGCAGTATTTT
- TRBJ2-7 14 TRBV11-2 - CASSLGYEAYEQYF TGTGCCAGCAGCTTGGGCTACGAAGCCTACGAGCAGTACTTC
TRBD1 TRBJ2-5 15 TRBV24-1 - CATSVSGQGQETQYF TGTGCCACCAGTGTTTCCGGACAGGGCCAAGAGACCCAGTACTTC
TRBD2 TRBJ2-1 16 TRBV3-1/TRBV3-2 once CASSTPGLASLNEQFF TGTGCCAGCAGCACCCCGGGACTAGCGAGTCTCAATGAGCAGTTCTTC
TRBD1 TRBJ1-1 13 TRBV7-8 - CASTYRGGTEAFF TGTGCCAGCACCTACAGGGGAGGCACTGAAGCTTTCTTT
- TRBJ1-5 17 TRBV24-1 - CATRGEVRGISNQPQHF TGTGCCACCAGAGGAGAGGTCAGAGGGATTAGCAATCAGCCCCAGCATTTT
- TRBJ2-5 15 TRBV18 - CASSREQGHQETQYF TGTGCCAGCTCCCGGGAACAGGGACATCAAGAGACCCAGTACTTC
- TRBJ1-2 12 TRBV12-3/TRBV12-4 - CASSLNGRGYTF TGTGCCAGCAGTTTAAATGGGCGAGGCTACACCTTC
- TRBJ2-7 16 TRBV4-3 - CASSQTPGHSTYEQYF TGCGCCAGCAGCCAAACTCCGGGACACTCAACCTACGAGCAGTACTTC
TRBD2 TRBJ2-2 14 TRBV29-1 - CSALRGVNTGELFF TGCAGCGCACTCCGGGGGGTGAACACCGGGGAGCTGTTTTTT